The 20 T cell receptor beta chains presented below share a single source sample, sequenced in a study of STAT5B mutations in CD4+ large granular lymphocyte leukemia. Assay used: immunoSEQ multiplex PCR; TCRdb lists only in-frame clones, some missing. The repertoire holds about 29,000 clones, with more than 65% as singletons. Sequencing input: CD4+ T cells from blood buffy coats. The source is a human donor in good health.

V usage is TRBV5-1 and J usage is TRBJ2-5, with TRBD2 matching 10 bases. The germline V gene encodes CDR1 SGHRS and CDR2 YFSETQ. The CDR3 runs to 17 residues. The J segment lost 2 bases and the V segment lost 4 bases, leaving 11 bases of the junction unmatched. The CDR3 is CASSPRVAGGLQETQYF. The CDR3 coding sequence is TGCGCCAGCAGCCCCCGGGTAGCGGGGGGCCTTCAAGAGACCCAGTACTTC. Together with reference TRBV5-1 and TRBJ2-5, the CDR3 gives the full variable domain: KAGVTQTPRYLIKTRGQQVTLSCSPISGHRSVSWYQQTPGQGLQFLFEYFSETQRNKGNFPGRFSGRQFSNSRSEMNVSTLELGDSALYLCASSPRVAGGLQETQYFGPGTRLLVL.

The V call is TRBV4-1, the J call TRBJ2-7, with 7 nucleotides matching TRBD2. Germline V gene lookup returns CDR1 MGHRA and CDR2 YSYEKL. The CDR3 runs 13 residues. V gave up 6 bases and J gave up 6 bases; unmatched junction bases: 8. This CDR3 is CASRGEGSSEQYV. DNA for the CDR3: TGCGCCAGCAGAGGGGAGGGGTCGTCCGAGCAGTACGTC.

This chain uses TRBV2 with TRBJ2-2, with 9 bases fitting TRBD2. The CDR3 is 15 residues long. In germline, CDR1 is SNHLY, CDR2 FYNNEI. V trimming: 6 bases; J trimming: 1 base; junction bases outside the gene matches: 3. The CDR3 loop reads CASSSSGGNTGELFF. The CDR3 nucleotides read TGTGCCAGCAGCAGTAGCGGGGGGAACACCGGGGAGCTGTTTTTT.

There are a few counts of this clone. The CDR3 coding sequence is TGCGCCAGCAGCTTGGAATCGGACACTGAAGCTTTCTTT. Translation gives CASSLESDTEAFF. The V and J genes are TRBV5-1 and TRBJ1-1; D is ambiguous. The V end was cut by 0 bases, the J end by 3 bases, with 6 bases between. The CDR3 contains 13 residues. The germline V gene encodes CDR1 SGHRS and CDR2 YFSETQ.

There are a few counts of this clone. V usage is TRBV18 and J usage is TRBJ2-7, with a tentative D call TRBD1 (5 bases). V was pared by 4 bases and J by 3 bases, with 25 bases between. CDR1 and CDR2 (germline): KGHSH, LQKENI. CDR3 length equals 18 residues. This CDR3 reads CASSLSFGAGRIGYEQYF. The CDR3 DNA follows: TGTGCCAGCTCACTCTCTTTTGGGGCCGGGCGAATAGGCTACGAGCAGTACTTC.

The rearrangement uses TRBV4-2 and TRBJ2-3, with D possibly matching TRBD1 (6 bases). There are 16 residues in the CDR3. Germline values: CDR1 LGHNA, CDR2 YNFKEQ. V dropped 3 bases and J dropped 0 bases, with 13 bases sitting between them. The DNA of the CDR3 is TGTGCCAGCAGCCAGCAGGGGTCCGCTAGCACAGATACGCAGTATTTT. Its translation: CASSQQGSASTDTQYF.

CDR3 DNA sequence: TGTGCCAGCAACGCCCAGGGGTCTGACGCCAACGTCCTGACTTTC. This gives the protein CASNAQGSDANVLTF. V is TRBV7-9 and J is TRBJ2-6; TRBD1 is a possible D gene (6 bases). Germline V lookup: CDR1 SEHNR, CDR2 FQNEAQ (reference sequence). The germline V and J ends were trimmed by 7 bases and 7 bases, with 17 bases remaining between them. The CDR3 length is 15 residues.

J is TRBJ1-1 and V is TRBV9; D gene ambiguous. With 0 bases removed from V and 4 bases from J, the gap between germline ends came to 19 bases. The CDR3 has 17 amino acids. Germline CDR1 and CDR2: SGDLS and YYNGEE. CDR3 DNA: TGTGCCAGCAGCGTAGTAGACGGCGAGATTCGGGGCACTGAAGCTTTCTTT. Amino acid sequence: CASSVVDGEIRGTEAFF.

This clone was counted between two and nine times. One end of the junction is discordant with germline, which a read error may explain. The chain recombines TRBV19 with TRBJ2-2; D gene unclear. Germline CDR1 is LNHDA and CDR2 is SQIVND (reference sequence). There are 13 residues in the CDR3. In DNA form, the CDR3 reads TGTGCCAGTAGTATTGGCTTTACCGCGGAGCTGTTTTTT. It codes for CASSIGFTAELFF.

The chain is built from TRBV18 and TRBJ2-1, with D perhaps matching TRBD1 (6 bases). The CDR3 loop spans 12 amino acids. Between the trimmed V and J ends, which lost 3 bases and 15 bases, there was a span of 15 bases. CDR1 KGHSH and CDR2 LQKENI come from the germline V gene. This CDR3 is CASSPQGQDRFF. The CDR3 coding sequence is TGTGCCAGCTCACCCCAGGGGCAGGACCGGTTCTTC.

CDR3 sequence: CASSPGGWNEKLFF. CDR3 coding DNA: TGCGCCAGCAGCCCAGGGGGGTGGAATGAAAAACTGTTTTTT. The rearrangement uses TRBV4-3 and TRBJ1-4; TRBD1 matches 7 bases. The J segment lost 5 bases and the V segment lost 4 bases, leaving 4 bases of the junction unmatched. This CDR3 spans 14 amino acids. Germline values: CDR1 LGHNA, CDR2 YSLEER.

This sequence joins TRBV5-3 and TRBJ1-2; 7 bases are shared with TRBD1. TRBV5-3 is an ORF for which the function is uncertain. The CDR3 has 16 residues. The junction had 9 bases not matched to a gene; V was cut back by 0 bases and J by 4 bases. In DNA form, the CDR3 reads TGTGCCAGAAGCTTGGAGAGGGGGCGCCTGGGCTATGGCTACACCTTC. Amino acids: CARSLERGRLGYGYTF.

V gene TRBV27 combines with J gene TRBJ2-3; no definite D call. The CDR3 sequence is 13 residues long. The V and J ends lost 4 bases and 3 bases respectively, with 8 bases between them. CDR1 MNHEY and CDR2 SMNVEV come from the germline V gene (reference sequence). The CDR3: CASSSGRTDTQYF. The CDR3 DNA is TGTGCCAGCAGTTCCGGGCGGACAGATACGCAGTATTTT.

The chain links TRBV21-1 to TRBJ2-7. TRBV21-1 is reported as a pseudogene. The CDR3 spans 13 residues. In DNA form, the CDR3 reads TGTGCCAGCAGCAAAGGTTTGGGTTCCGAGCAGTACGTC. Protein sequence: CASSKGLGSEQYV.

The rearrangement uses TRBV4-2 and TRBJ1-2; D might be TRBD1 (6 bases). V lost 6 bases, J lost 3 bases, and 11 bases lay in between. This CDR3 region has 13 residues. Per the germline V gene, CDR1 is LGHNA and CDR2 is YNFKEQ. The CDR3: CASSAGADYGYTF. The CDR3, as DNA: TGTGCCAGCAGTGCAGGGGCGGACTATGGCTACACCTTC.

The V call is TRBV11-2, the J call TRBJ2-1, with TRBD2 identical over 7 bases. Germline CDR1 reads SGHAT; CDR2 reads FQNNGV. The CDR3 covers 12 residues. With 8 bases clipped from V and 3 bases from J, the junction kept 1 base outside the gene matches. The CDR3 loop reads CASGGVYNEQFF. CDR3 in DNA: TGTGCCAGCGGGGGGGTCTACAATGAGCAGTTCTTC.

V usage is TRBV4-2 and J usage is TRBJ1-1; weak D call: TRBD1 (5 bases). V dropped 0 bases and J dropped 5 bases, with 13 bases sitting between them. In germline, CDR1 is LGHNA, CDR2 YNFKEQ. The CDR3 has 15 amino acids. CDR3: CASSQESREGTEAFF. In DNA form, the CDR3 reads TGTGCCAGCAGCCAAGAGAGCAGGGAGGGAACTGAAGCTTTCTTT.

The DNA of the CDR3 is TGCGCCAGCAGCTTGGTGACTAGCGGGGGGGTAAGAGGCGAGCAGTACTTC. Residues: CASSLVTSGGVRGEQYF. V usage is TRBV5-1 and J usage is TRBJ2-7, with 14 positions matching TRBD2. Germline lookup yields CDR1 SGHRS and CDR2 YFSETQ. CDR3 length equals 17 residues. J gave up 6 bases and V 0 bases, and 8 bases lay outside the gene matches.

The chain carries TRBV28 and TRBJ2-7; 8 nucleotides line up with TRBD1. V gave up 6 bases and J gave up 2 bases; unmatched junction bases: 9. CDR3 size: 15 residues. Germline CDR1 is MDHEN and CDR2 is SYDVKM. The DNA for the CDR3 is TGTGCCAGCAGGGGAGCCGGGACAGGTACCTACGAGCAGTACGTC. It codes for CASRGAGTGTYEQYV.

The CDR3 DNA sequence: TGTGCCAGCAGCTTGACAGGGAATGAAAAACTGTTTTTT. Protein: CASSLTGNEKLFF. V gene TRBV5-4 combines with J gene TRBJ1-4, with D maybe TRBD1 (6 bases). The CDR3 sequence is 13 residues long. Germline V lookup: CDR1 SGHNT, CDR2 YYREEE (reference sequence). Trimming took off 1 base at V and 5 bases at J, with 6 bases between the two ends. The complete variable domain, with remaining parts taken from reference TRBV5-4 and TRBJ1-4, reads ETGVTQSPTHLIKTRGQQVTLRCSSQSGHNTVSWYQQALGQGPQFIFQYYREEENGRGNFPPRFSGLQFPNYSSELNVNALELDDSALYLCASSLTGNEKLFFGSGTQLSVL.